This T cell receptor beta chain was recovered during a study of blood T cell repertoires in COVID-19. About the research overall: PBMCs, B-cell-depleted T cells, or T cells were the source of the cDNA or gDNA that made up the material.

Trimming cost V 4 bases and J 8 bases; bases outside gene matches: 11. The CDR3 totals 15 residues. The germline CDR1 and CDR2 sequences are MNHNY and SVGAGI (reference sequence). Source study methods: Amplification of reference gene primers was used by the study to estimate nucleated cell counts. TCRdb keeps only in-frame clones here, not all; method: immunoSEQ multiplex PCR. That table gives V, J and clone size, and the DNA gave D and trimming. In the table there are 40,000 to 55,000 clones, roughly 87% of which are singletons. This clone occurred a few times. The chain recombines TRBV6-6 with TRBJ1-2; 9 bases are a match to TRBD1. Sequencing was performed on peripheral blood. The TCR sequence derives from a man aged 45 to 65 with active COVID-19. CDR3 loop: CASSSPGTGQPGYTF. The CDR3 region has the DNA TGTGCCAGCAGTTCGCCCGGGACAGGGCAACCGGGCTACACCTTC.